Reported below is one T cell receptor beta chain. What it recognizes is unknown. This entry comes from a study of beta chain features in type 1 diabetes. General study results and limits: Type 1 diabetes patients showed fewer insertions and more deletions at VDJ junctions. The naive, central memory and Treg TCRB repertoires of patients appeared to be more similar to one another than those of healthy donors.

Of the isolated RNA, all was reverse transcribed, and so the sequenced material was expressed TCRB transcripts. Method: immunoSEQ multiplex PCR; TCRdb's copy keeps in-frame clones and lacks some. Among fewer than 500,000 clones listed, approximately 15% were seen once. This clonotype originated in a man aged 25 to 40 in good health. The sample taken for sequencing was naive CD4+ T cells from blood.

DNA of the CDR3: TGTGCCACCAAGAATGACAGGGGGATATATGGCTACACCTTC. It specifies CATKNDRGIYGYTF. This chain links TRBV7-8 with TRBJ1-2; 9 bases agree with TRBD1. Germline V gives CDR1 SGHVS, CDR2 FQNEAQ. The CDR3 is 14 amino acids. V was pared by 10 bases and J by 5 bases, with 11 bases of the junction left unmatched.